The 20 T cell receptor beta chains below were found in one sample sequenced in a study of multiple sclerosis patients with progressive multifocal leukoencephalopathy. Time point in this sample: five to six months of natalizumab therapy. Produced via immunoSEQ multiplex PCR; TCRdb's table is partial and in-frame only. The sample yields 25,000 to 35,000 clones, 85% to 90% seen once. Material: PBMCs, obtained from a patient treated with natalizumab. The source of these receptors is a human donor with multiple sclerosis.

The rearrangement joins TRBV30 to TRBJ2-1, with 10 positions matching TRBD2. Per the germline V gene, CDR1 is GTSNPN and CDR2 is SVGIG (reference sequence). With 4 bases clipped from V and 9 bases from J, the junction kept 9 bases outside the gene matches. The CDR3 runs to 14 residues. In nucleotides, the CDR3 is TGTGCCTGGACGTTAGCGGGAGGAATTGGTGAGCAGTTCTTC. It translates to CAWTLAGGIGEQFF.

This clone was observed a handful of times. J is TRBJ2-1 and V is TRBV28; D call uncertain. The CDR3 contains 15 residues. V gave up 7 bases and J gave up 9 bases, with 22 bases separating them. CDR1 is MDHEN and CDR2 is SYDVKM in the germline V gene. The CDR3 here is CASTMQDLDSVEQFF. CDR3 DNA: TGTGCCAGCACCATGCAGGACCTTGATTCTGTTGAGCAGTTCTTC.

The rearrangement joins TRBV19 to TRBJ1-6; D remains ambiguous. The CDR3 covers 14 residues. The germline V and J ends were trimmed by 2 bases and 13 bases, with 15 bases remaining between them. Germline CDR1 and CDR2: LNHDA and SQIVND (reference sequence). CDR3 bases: TGTGCCAGTAGTATACTGAGGTGGGAAGGGCCCCTCCACTTT. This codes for CASSILRWEGPLHF.

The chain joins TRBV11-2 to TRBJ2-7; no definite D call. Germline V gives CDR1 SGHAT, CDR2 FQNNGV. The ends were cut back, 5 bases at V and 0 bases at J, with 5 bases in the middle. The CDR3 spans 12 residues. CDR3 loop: CASSPSSYEQYF. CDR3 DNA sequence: TGTGCCAGCAGCCCGAGCTCCTACGAGCAGTACTTC.

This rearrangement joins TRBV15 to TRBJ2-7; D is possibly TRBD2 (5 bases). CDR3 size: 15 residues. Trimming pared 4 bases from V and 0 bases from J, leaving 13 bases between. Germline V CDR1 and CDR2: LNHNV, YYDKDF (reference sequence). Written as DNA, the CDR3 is TGTGCCACCAGCACACAGAGGGAGAGCTCCTACGAGCAGTACTTC. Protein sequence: CATSTQRESSYEQYF.

The CDR3 loop is CAISGQGGEKLFF. CDR3 DNA sequence: TGTGCCATCAGTGGGCAGGGAGGTGAAAAACTGTTTTTT. V gene TRBV10-3 combines with J gene TRBJ1-4, with a weak D call TRBD1 (5 bases). V lost 4 bases and J lost 7, with 10 bases in between. This CDR3 has 13 residues. CDR1 is ENHRY and CDR2 is SYGVKD in the germline V gene.

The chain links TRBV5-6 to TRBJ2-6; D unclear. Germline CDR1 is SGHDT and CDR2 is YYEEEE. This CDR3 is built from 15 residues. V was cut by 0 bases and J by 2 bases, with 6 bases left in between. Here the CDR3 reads CASSLGGAGANVLTF. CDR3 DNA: TGTGCCAGCAGCTTGGGCGGTGCTGGGGCCAACGTCCTGACTTTC.

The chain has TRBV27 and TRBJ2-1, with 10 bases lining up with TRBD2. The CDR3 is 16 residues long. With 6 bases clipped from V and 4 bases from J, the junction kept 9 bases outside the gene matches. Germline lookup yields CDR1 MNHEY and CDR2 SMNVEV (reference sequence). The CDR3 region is CASSRVGTSAYNEQFF. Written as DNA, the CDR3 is TGTGCCAGCAGCCGCGTTGGGACTAGCGCGTACAATGAGCAGTTCTTC.

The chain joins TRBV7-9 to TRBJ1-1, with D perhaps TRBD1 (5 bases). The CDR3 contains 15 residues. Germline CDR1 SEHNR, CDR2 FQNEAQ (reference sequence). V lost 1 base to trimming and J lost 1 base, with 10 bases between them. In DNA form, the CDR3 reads TGTGCCAGCAGCTTAGTTGGGGGGTGGAACACTGAAGCTTTCTTT. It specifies CASSLVGGWNTEAFF.

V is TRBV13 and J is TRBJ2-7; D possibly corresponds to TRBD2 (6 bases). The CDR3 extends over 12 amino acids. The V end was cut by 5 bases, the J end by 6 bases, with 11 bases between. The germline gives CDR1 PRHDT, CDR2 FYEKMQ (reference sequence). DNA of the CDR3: TGTGCCAGCAGCCCCGTGGGGGGCGAGCAGTACTTC. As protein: CASSPVGGEQYF. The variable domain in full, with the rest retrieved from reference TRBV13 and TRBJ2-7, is AAGVIQSPRHLIKEKRETATLKCYPIPRHDTVYWYQQGPGQDPQFLISFYEKMQSDKGSIPDRFSAQQFSDYHSELNMSSLELGDSALYFCASSPVGGEQYFGPGTRLTVT.

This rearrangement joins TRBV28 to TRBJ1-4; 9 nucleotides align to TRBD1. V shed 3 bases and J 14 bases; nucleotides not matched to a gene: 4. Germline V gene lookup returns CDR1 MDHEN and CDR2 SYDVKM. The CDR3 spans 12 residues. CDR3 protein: CASSFGDRVLFF. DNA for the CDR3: TGTGCCAGCAGTTTCGGGGACAGGGTCCTGTTTTTT. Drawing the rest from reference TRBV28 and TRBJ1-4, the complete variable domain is DVKVTQSSRYLVKRTGEKVFLECVQDMDHENMFWYRQDPGLGLRLIYFSYDVKMKEKGDIPEGYSVSREKKERFSLILESASTNQTSMYLCASSFGDRVLFFGSGTQLSVL.

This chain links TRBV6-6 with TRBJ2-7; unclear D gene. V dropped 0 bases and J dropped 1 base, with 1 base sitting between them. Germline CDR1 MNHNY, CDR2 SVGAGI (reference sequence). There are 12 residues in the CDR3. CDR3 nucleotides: TGTGCCAGCAGTTACTCTTCCTACGAGCAGTACTTC. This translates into CASSYSSYEQYF.

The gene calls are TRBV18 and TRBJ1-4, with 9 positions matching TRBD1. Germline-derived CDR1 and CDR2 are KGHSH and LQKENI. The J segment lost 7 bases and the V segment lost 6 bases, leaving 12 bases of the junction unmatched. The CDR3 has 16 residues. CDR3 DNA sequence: TGTGCCAGCTCCCTGGGTACCGGGACAGGGAGTGAAAAACTGTTTTTT. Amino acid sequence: CASSLGTGTGSEKLFF.

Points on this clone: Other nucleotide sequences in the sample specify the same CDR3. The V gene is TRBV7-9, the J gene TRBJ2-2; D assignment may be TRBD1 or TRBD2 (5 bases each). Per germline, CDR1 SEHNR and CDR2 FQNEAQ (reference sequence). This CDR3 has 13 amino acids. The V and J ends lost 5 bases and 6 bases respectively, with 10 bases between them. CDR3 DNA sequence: TGTGCCAGCAGCCAACCGGGGCCCGGGGAGCTGTTTTTT. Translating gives CASSQPGPGELFF.

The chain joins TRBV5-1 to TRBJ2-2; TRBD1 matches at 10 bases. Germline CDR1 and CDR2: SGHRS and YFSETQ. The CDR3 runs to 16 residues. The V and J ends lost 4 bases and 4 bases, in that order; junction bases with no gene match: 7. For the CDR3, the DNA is TGCGCCAGCAGCCCATCCGGGACAGGGGTCACCGGGGAGCTGTTTTTT. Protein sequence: CASSPSGTGVTGELFF.

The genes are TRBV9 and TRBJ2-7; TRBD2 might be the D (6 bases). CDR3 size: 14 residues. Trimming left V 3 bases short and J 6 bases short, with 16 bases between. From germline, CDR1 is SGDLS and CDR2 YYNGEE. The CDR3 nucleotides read TGTGCCAGCAGCGCTGGGACTCAACTCAGCGAGCAGTACTTC. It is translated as CASSAGTQLSEQYF.

CDR3 sequence (DNA): TGTGCCAGCAGTTGGGGCAATGAGCAGTTCTTC. Translation gives CASSWGNEQFF. The chain recombines TRBV25-1 with TRBJ2-1, with D unclear. V was cut by 5 bases and J by 6 bases, with 5 bases left in between. Per the germline V gene, CDR1 is MGHDK and CDR2 is SYGVNS. The CDR3 is 11 residues long. The variable domain in full, completed from reference TRBV25-1 and TRBJ2-1, reads EADIYQTPRYLVIGTGKKITLECSQTMGHDKMYWYQQDPGMELHLIHYSYGVNSTEKGDLSSESTVSRIRTEHFPLTLESARPSHTSQYLCASSWGNEQFFGPGTRLTVL.

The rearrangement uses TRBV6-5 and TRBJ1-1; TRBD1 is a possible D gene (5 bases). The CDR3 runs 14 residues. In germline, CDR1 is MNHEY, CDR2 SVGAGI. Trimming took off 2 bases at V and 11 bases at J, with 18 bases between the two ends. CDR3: CASSYQGGLNRAFF. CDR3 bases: TGTGCCAGCAGTTACCAGGGAGGTTTGAATCGGGCTTTCTTT.

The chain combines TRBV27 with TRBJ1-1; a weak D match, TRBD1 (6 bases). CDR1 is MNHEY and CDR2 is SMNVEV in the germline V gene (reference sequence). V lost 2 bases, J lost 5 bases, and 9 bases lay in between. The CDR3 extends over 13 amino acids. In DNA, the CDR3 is TGTGCCAGCAGTTTACAGGGGTGGACTGAAGCTTTCTTT. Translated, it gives CASSLQGWTEAFF.

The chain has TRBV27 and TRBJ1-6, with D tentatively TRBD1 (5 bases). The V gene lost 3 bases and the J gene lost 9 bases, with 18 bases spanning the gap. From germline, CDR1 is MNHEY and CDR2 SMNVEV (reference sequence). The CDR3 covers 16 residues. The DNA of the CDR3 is TGTGCCAGCAGTTTTCTTGGCAGGGAGGTTGGTTCACCCCTCCACTTT. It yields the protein CASSFLGREVGSPLHF.